The clone carrying this T cell receptor beta chain was recorded once. The germline V gene encodes CDR1 SNHLY and CDR2 FYNNEI. The CDR3 has 18 residues. After removal of 4 bases from V and 4 bases from J, the junction contained 14 bases not matched to a gene. With 60 Vbeta and 13 Jbeta primers, the PCR was carried out. Here immunoSEQ multiplex PCR was the method, and the copy in TCRdb shows in-frame clones only, minus some. The sample consists of 85,000 to 100,000 clones, 84% of them appearing once. This sample stems from a study of cytomegalovirus exposure and HLA in healthy donors. What was sequenced was PBMCs. The rearrangement links TRBV2 to TRBJ2-3; 10 bases align to TRBD2. The receptor was isolated from a woman aged 18-29 years in good health and CMV-seropositive. For the CDR3, the DNA is TGTGCCAGCAGTGTTCTATGGTCTAGCGGGAGTGGGGCAGATACGCAGTATTTT. This codes for CASSVLWSSGSGADTQYF. The variable domain in full, completed from reference TRBV2 and TRBJ2-3, reads EPEVTQTPSHQVTQMGQEVILRCVPISNHLYFYWYRQILGQKVEFLVSFYNNEISEKSEIFDDQFSVERPDGSNFTLKIRSTKLEDSAMYFCASSVLWSSGSGADTQYFGPGTRLTVL.